This T cell receptor (beta chain) was identified during a study of T cells in Graves' hyperthyroidism and ophthalmopathy. Study results and limitations: A 13 V-J model separated ophthalmopathy from stable hyperthyroidism.

V was trimmed by 2 bases and J by 13 bases, leaving 9 bases between them. This CDR3 contains 12 residues. Germline CDR1 is SGHTA and CDR2 is FQGNSA. Researchers took RNA transcripts and amplified the TCR beta CDR3 regions from them. The HTBI primer set was used in a first-round RT-PCR of the TCR CDR3. Using its own MiXCR run on the multiplex PCR reads, TCRdb lists one record per CDR3 protein. This sample has more than 300,000 distinct CDR3 sequences, with approximately 17% found just once. This clonotype appeared many times. Its specificity is unknown. Subjects with ophthalmopathy showed a Clinical Activity Score no lower than 3, a NOSPECS grade no lower than 4, and a duration shorter than 3 months. Lactation, pregnancy, other autoimmune disease or uncontrolled infection excluded patients.

Sequencing was carried out using blood. This chain uses TRBV7-2 with TRBJ1-6; D remains unclear. The receptor's source is a young man with Graves' ophthalmopathy. CDR3 DNA: TGTGCCAGCAGCTTATTACTGGCGCCCCTCCACTTT. This encodes CASSLLLAPLHF.